Sequencing of this T cell receptor (beta chain) was carried out in a study of molecular identifiers for immune sequencing clone quantification. Study-wide results and limits: Clones carrying above 20 RNA copies accounted for over 99% of effector molecules, under 1% in naive cells.

Trimming took 6 bases from V and 3 from J, leaving 9 bases between them. Germline CDR1 DFQATT, CDR2 SNEGSKA (reference sequence). This CDR3 spans 11 amino acids. TCRdb redid the calling of the PCR reads with MiXCR, one entry per CDR3 protein. Here the sample spans approximately 590,000 distinct CDR3 sequences, roughly 23% being singletons. Details on this clonotype: The antigen remains unidentified.

The chain is built from TRBV20-1 and TRBJ2-7; D unclear. Material for sequencing was naive CD8+ T cells from blood, with Jurkat cell RNA spiked in. Subset of the sample: FACS-sorted CD8+CD4-CCR7+CD45RA+ naive T cells. This clonotype was obtained from a human donor in good health. Some libraries in this study had Jurkat cell RNA spiked in. For the CDR3, the DNA is TGCAGTGCCAAAACCTACTACGAGCAGTACTTC. Residues: CSAKTYYEQYF.